Presented here are 27 T cell receptor beta chains from one specimen sequenced in a study of blood T cell repertoires in COVID-19. Here immunoSEQ multiplex PCR was the method, and the copy in TCRdb shows in-frame clones only, minus some. The sample records approximately 65,000 clones, roughly 88% being singletons. Sequenced input: peripheral blood. The source is a human donor in a cohort sampled during active COVID-19.

The genes are TRBV2 and TRBJ2-3, with TRBD1 matching over 7 bases. Germline V gives CDR1 SNHLY, CDR2 FYNNEI. CDR3 size: 15 residues. Trimming at V came to 7 bases and at J to 0 bases, leaving 7 bases not matched to a gene. The CDR3 reads CASTRQGTSTDTQYF. Written as DNA, the CDR3 is TGTGCCAGCACCCGACAGGGAACTAGCACAGATACGCAGTATTTT.

V and J are TRBV15 and TRBJ2-3; no reliable D call. The germline CDR1 and CDR2 sequences are LNHNV and YYDKDF (reference sequence). V gave up 0 bases and J gave up 1 base, with 11 bases separating them. The CDR3 runs 16 residues. Written as DNA, the CDR3 is TGTGCCACCAGCAGAGATTTGGCGGTTGGCACAGATACGCAGTATTTT. Amino acid sequence: CATSRDLAVGTDTQYF. Full variable domain (outside the CDR3, taken from reference TRBV15 and TRBJ2-3): DAMVIQNPRYQVTQFGKPVTLSCSQTLNHNVMYWYQQKSSQAPKLLFHYYDKDFNNEADTPDNFQSRRPNTSFCFLDIRSPGLGDTAMYLCATSRDLAVGTDTQYFGPGTRLTVL.

The rearrangement joins TRBV7-2 to TRBJ1-5; TRBD1 matches 9 bases. This CDR3 spans 14 amino acids. After removal of 4 bases from V and 2 bases from J, the junction contained 0 bases not matched to a gene. Germline CDR1 reads SGHTA; CDR2 reads FQGNSA. This CDR3 is CASSWTGGNQPQHF. CDR3 coding DNA: TGTGCCAGCAGCTGGACAGGGGGCAATCAGCCCCAGCATTTT.

This clone was seen a single time. The chain employs TRBV4-2 and TRBJ1-2; 7 nucleotides line up with TRBD1. This CDR3 is 16 amino acids long. Per germline, CDR1 LGHNA and CDR2 YNFKEQ. Trimming cost V 0 bases and J 6 bases; bases outside gene matches: 10. The CDR3 protein is CASSQDLGRGFHGYTF. The CDR3 nucleotides read TGTGCCAGCAGCCAAGATCTGGGCAGGGGGTTCCATGGCTACACCTTC.

The chain joins TRBV5-1 to TRBJ1-2, with no clear D. This CDR3 has 15 residues. Trimming cost V 1 base and J 6 bases, with 16 bases left between them. Germline CDR1 SGHRS, CDR2 YFSETQ. Here the CDR3 reads CASSLSPGDLDGYTF. As DNA, the CDR3 is TGCGCCAGCAGCTTGAGCCCGGGTGACTTAGATGGCTACACCTTC.

The chain uses TRBV1 and TRBJ2-7; whether TRBD1, the table's D call, matches the DNA was not checked. TRBV1 is reported as a pseudogene. CDR3 size: 17 residues. The DNA of the CDR3 is TGCACCAGCAGCCTCCACCCCAGGGGGCGCGGCTCCTACGAGCAGTACTTC. This encodes CTSSLHPRGRGSYEQYF.

CDR3 residues: CASSPTAGGRYEQYF. CDR3 nucleotides: TGTGCCAGTAGTCCGACGGCAGGGGGGAGGTACGAGCAGTACTTC. The rearrangement uses TRBV19 and TRBJ2-7; maybe TRBD1 (7 bases). This CDR3 has 15 residues. V was trimmed by 5 bases and J by 4 bases, leaving 18 bases between them. From germline, CDR1 is LNHDA and CDR2 SQIVND (reference sequence).

The chain links TRBV3-1 (or the pseudogene TRBV3-2) to TRBJ2-3; D gene uncertain. CDR1 and CDR2 (germline): LGHDT, YNNKEL (reference sequence). Trimming shortened V by 1 base and J by 5 bases, and 7 bases separated the two germline ends. This CDR3 is built from 13 residues. CDR3 protein: CASSQGPGDTQYF. As DNA, the CDR3 is TGTGCCAGCAGCCAAGGGCCAGGAGATACGCAGTATTTT.

V is TRBV19 and J is TRBJ2-1, with D possibly being TRBD1 (6 bases). CDR1 is LNHDA, CDR2 SQIVND, per germline (reference sequence). This CDR3 has 17 amino acids. Trimming shortened V by 0 bases and J by 4 bases, and 16 bases separated the two germline ends. The DNA of the CDR3 is TGTGCCAGTAGTATAGATTCGGCAGGGGTCGTATACAATGAGCAGTTCTTC. Translation: CASSIDSAGVVYNEQFF.

The V gene is TRBV5-3, the J gene TRBJ2-2, with a weak D call TRBD2 (5 bases). TRBV5-3 is assigned to the ORF class and has an uncertain function. The CDR3 spans 20 residues. V was shortened by 0 bases and J by 1 base, with 22 bases between the two germline ends. This CDR3 is CARSLEDQFGPGLNTGELFF. The CDR3 coding sequence is TGTGCCAGAAGCTTGGAAGATCAATTTGGGCCGGGATTGAACACCGGGGAGCTGTTTTTT.

This chain uses TRBV28 with TRBJ2-3, with D maybe TRBD2 (6 bases). The CDR3 sequence is 13 residues long. The V end lost 5 bases, the J end lost 3 bases, and 9 bases lay between the germline ends. In germline, CDR1 is MDHEN, CDR2 SYDVKM. DNA of the CDR3: TGTGCCAGCAGTCGTGGGGGGACAGATACGCAGTATTTT. It specifies CASSRGGTDTQYF.

The chain joins TRBV2 to TRBJ1-2; no firm D call. The V gene lost 2 bases and the J gene lost 4 bases, with 11 bases spanning the gap. Germline values: CDR1 SNHLY, CDR2 FYNNEI. The CDR3 has 14 amino acids. The CDR3 spells CASSESGVAYGYTF. In DNA form, the CDR3 reads TGTGCCAGCAGTGAATCCGGGGTGGCCTATGGCTACACCTTC.

This chain links TRBV6-5 with TRBJ1-6, with a weak D call TRBD1 (5 bases). Germline V gene lookup returns CDR1 MNHEY and CDR2 SVGAGI. V lost 6 bases and J 7 bases, leaving 10 bases between the germline ends. The CDR3 contains 13 residues. Written as DNA, the CDR3 is TGTGCCAGCAGGGGGAGGGACAATTCACCCCTCCACTTT. Translating gives CASRGRDNSPLHF.

CDR3 bases: TGTGCCAGCAGCCACCTCGGGGGTTTTAGCACAGATACGCAGTATTTT. As protein: CASSHLGGFSTDTQYF. This chain uses TRBV7-9 with TRBJ2-3; perhaps TRBD2 as D (6 bases). V shed 5 bases and J shed 0 bases, with 15 bases lying between them. Looked up from germline, CDR1 is SEHNR and CDR2 is FQNEAQ (reference sequence). The CDR3 loop spans 16 amino acids.

This rearrangement joins TRBV19 to TRBJ1-2; D not resolved. Germline CDR1 is LNHDA and CDR2 is SQIVND (reference sequence). V dropped 3 bases and J dropped 8 bases, with 16 bases sitting between them. The CDR3 runs 14 residues. The CDR3 sequence: CASSMEVGREGYTF. CDR3 nucleotides: TGTGCCAGTAGTATGGAGGTGGGAAGGGAGGGCTACACCTTC.

V gene TRBV5-1 combines with J gene TRBJ2-2, with TRBD1 matching over 12 bases. The CDR3 is 17 amino acids. Germline V gene sequence: CDR1 SGHRS, CDR2 YFSETQ. Trimming took 1 base from V and 7 from J; bases not matched to a gene: 8. The CDR3 region is CASSLSPGQGAVGELFF. The DNA of the CDR3 is TGCGCCAGCAGCTTGTCACCGGGACAGGGGGCGGTCGGGGAGCTGTTTTTT.

The V call is TRBV7-3, the J call TRBJ2-2, with a possible D match to TRBD1 (6 bases). Germline V gene sequence: CDR1 SGHTA, CDR2 FQGTGA. Trimming left V 5 bases short and J 0 bases short, with 19 bases between. CDR3 length: 18 residues. DNA for the CDR3: TGTGCCAGCAGCCTCCGGGCTACAGGGTTCGCGAACACCGGGGAGCTGTTTTTT. Protein product: CASSLRATGFANTGELFF. The variable domain in full, with the rest retrieved from reference TRBV7-3 and TRBJ2-2, is GAGVSQTPSNKVTEKGKYVELRCDPISGHTALYWYRQSLGQGPEFLIYFQGTGAADDSGLPNDRFFAVRPEGSVSTLKIQRTERGDSAVYLCASSLRATGFANTGELFFGEGSRLTVL.

The chain links TRBV19 to TRBJ1-5; TRBD1 matches at 8 bases. The CDR3 sequence is 16 residues long. CDR1 LNHDA and CDR2 SQIVND come from the germline V gene (reference sequence). The trim removed 5 bases at V and 2 bases at J, leaving 8 bases unmatched. The CDR3 loop reads CASSFDRGRGNQPQHF. CDR3 DNA sequence: TGTGCCAGTAGTTTTGACAGGGGACGGGGCAATCAGCCCCAGCATTTT.

The CDR3, as DNA: TGTGCCAGCAGAAGCCGGGGGGGCGACACTGAAGCTTTCTTT. Translating gives CASRSRGGDTEAFF. The V call is TRBV6-5, the J call TRBJ1-1; possible D gene TRBD1, 6 bases. The germline V gene has CDR1 MNHEY and CDR2 SVGAGI. V was pared by 6 bases and J by 3 bases, with 14 bases between. This CDR3 has 14 amino acids.

The V and J genes are TRBV5-3 and TRBJ1-2; 7 bases align to TRBD1. TRBV5-3 is identified as an open reading frame with a role that is uncertain. With V trimmed by 1 base and J by 7 bases, 7 bases remained unmatched. This CDR3 has 14 amino acids. The CDR3 here is CARSLSAGGVGYTF. DNA of the CDR3: TGTGCCAGAAGCTTGTCGGCAGGGGGTGTTGGCTACACCTTC.

A single count supports this clone. The rearrangement links TRBV27 to TRBJ2-3, with 7 bases matching TRBD2. The CDR3 totals 14 residues. Losses at the gene ends were 7 bases for V and 5 bases for J; bases not matched to a gene: 9. Germline loops: CDR1 MNHEY, CDR2 SMNVEV (reference sequence). DNA of the CDR3: TGTGCCAGCACCGTCTCTCCTAGCGGAGATACGCAGTATTTT. Encoded protein: CASTVSPSGDTQYF.

The chain carries TRBV7-2 and TRBJ2-5; no firm D call. V dropped 5 bases and J dropped 3 bases, with 10 bases sitting between them. The germline CDR1 and CDR2 sequences are SGHTA and FQGNSA. The CDR3 contains 13 residues. The CDR3 sequence is CASSPRLEETQYF. In DNA form, the CDR3 reads TGTGCCAGCAGCCCTCGACTCGAAGAGACCCAGTACTTC. The full variable domain, its missing parts supplied by reference TRBV7-2 and TRBJ2-5, is GAGVSQSPSNKVTEKGKDVELRCDPISGHTALYWYRQSLGQGLEFLIYFQGNSAPDKSGLPSDRFSAERTGGSVSTLTIQRTQQEDSAVYLCASSPRLEETQYFGPGTRLLVL.

V is TRBV12-3 or TRBV12-4 and J is TRBJ2-1; D ambiguous. The CDR3 extends over 11 amino acids. V lost 2 bases and J lost 7, with 3 bases in between. The CDR3 coding sequence is TGTGCCAGCAGTTTACTGAATGAGCAGTTCTTC. Its translation is CASSLLNEQFF.

A single count supports this clone. The CDR3 nucleotides are TGCGCCAGCAGCCAATCCCTCGGGACAGGGGTTGAAAAACTGTTTTTT. This translates into CASSQSLGTGVEKLFF. The V gene is TRBV4-3, the J gene TRBJ1-4; 10 bases line up with TRBD1. The CDR3 covers 16 residues. Germline V lookup: CDR1 LGHNA, CDR2 YSLEER. J was trimmed by 7 bases and V by 2 bases; bases with no gene match: 7.

V is TRBV7-2 and J is TRBJ2-5; 10 positions match TRBD2. Losses at the gene ends were 7 bases for V and 5 bases for J; bases not matched to a gene: 13. The CDR3 is 16 residues long. The germline V gene has CDR1 SGHTA and CDR2 FQGNSA. CDR3 DNA sequence: TGTGCCAGCACCCCGGCCCCCGGACTAGCGGCGGAGACCCAGTACTTC. It is translated as CASTPAPGLAAETQYF.

The gene calls are TRBV28 and TRBJ2-7; TRBD2 is a possible D gene (5 bases). Germline V lookup: CDR1 MDHEN, CDR2 SYDVKM. The V gene lost 6 bases and the J gene lost 2 bases, with 14 bases spanning the gap. This CDR3 has 14 amino acids. The CDR3 nucleotides read TGTGCCAGCAGCACTACTAGTAGAGCCTACGAGCAGTACTTC. Its translation: CASSTTSRAYEQYF.

The rearrangement uses TRBV5-1 and TRBJ2-3; D possibly corresponds to TRBD1 (6 bases). Germline loops: CDR1 SGHRS, CDR2 YFSETQ. The CDR3 covers 15 residues. Trimming left V 0 bases short and J 3 bases short, with 11 bases between. In DNA, the CDR3 is TGCGCCAGCAGCTTGGCCGGACAGCTGACAGATACGCAGTATTTT. Amino acids: CASSLAGQLTDTQYF. Full variable domain (remainder filled in from reference TRBV5-1 and TRBJ2-3): KAGVTQTPRYLIKTRGQQVTLSCSPISGHRSVSWYQQTPGQGLQFLFEYFSETQRNKGNFPGRFSGRQFSNSRSEMNVSTLELGDSALYLCASSLAGQLTDTQYFGPGTRLTVL.